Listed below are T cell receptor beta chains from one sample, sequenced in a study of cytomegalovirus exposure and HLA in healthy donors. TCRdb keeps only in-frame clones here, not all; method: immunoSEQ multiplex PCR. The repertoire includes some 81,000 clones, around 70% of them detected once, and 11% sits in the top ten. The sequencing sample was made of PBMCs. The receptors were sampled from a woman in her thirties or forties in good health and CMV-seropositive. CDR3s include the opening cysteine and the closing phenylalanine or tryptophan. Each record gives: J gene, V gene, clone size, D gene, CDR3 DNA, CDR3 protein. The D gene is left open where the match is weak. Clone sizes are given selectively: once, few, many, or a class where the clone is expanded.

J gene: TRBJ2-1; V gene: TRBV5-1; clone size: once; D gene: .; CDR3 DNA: TGCGCCAGCAGCTTGGTACAGAGCTCCTACAATGAGCAGTTCTTC; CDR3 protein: CASSLVQSSYNEQFF
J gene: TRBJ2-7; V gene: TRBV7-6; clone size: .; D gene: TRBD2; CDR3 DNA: TGTGCCAGCAGCTTAGTGGCTAGCGGTATTCCTACGGAGCAGTACTTC; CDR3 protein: CASSLVASGIPTEQYF
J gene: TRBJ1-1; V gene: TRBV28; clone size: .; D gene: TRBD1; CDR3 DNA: TGTGCCGCCTCAGAGCGGACAGGGGTCACTGAAGCTTTCTTT; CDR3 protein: CAASERTGVTEAFF
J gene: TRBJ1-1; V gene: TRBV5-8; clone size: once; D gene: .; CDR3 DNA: TGTGCCAGCAGCCTCACAGGGAAGACTGAAGCTTTCTTT; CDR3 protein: CASSLTGKTEAFF
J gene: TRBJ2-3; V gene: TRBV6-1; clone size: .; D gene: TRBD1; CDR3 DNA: TGTGCCAGCAGTGAAGCTCCACGAAGACAGATGACAGGGGCGCAGTCCGATACGCAGTATTTT; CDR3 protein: CASSEAPRRQMTGAQSDTQYF
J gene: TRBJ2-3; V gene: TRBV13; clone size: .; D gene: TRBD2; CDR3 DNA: TGTGCCAGCAGCCCCCGGGGGGTAGATACGCAGTATTTT; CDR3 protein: CASSPRGVDTQYF
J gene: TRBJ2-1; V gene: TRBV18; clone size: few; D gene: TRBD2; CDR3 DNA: TGTGCCAGCTCACCACACGGGACTAGCCCCCTCAATGAGCAGTTCTTC; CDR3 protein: CASSPHGTSPLNEQFF
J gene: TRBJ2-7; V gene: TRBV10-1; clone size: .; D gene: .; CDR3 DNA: TGCGCCAGCAGTGAGTCGGGGAGAGACTACGAGCAGTACTTC; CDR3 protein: CASSESGRDYEQYF
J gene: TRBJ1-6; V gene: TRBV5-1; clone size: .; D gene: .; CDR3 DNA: TGCGCCAGCAGCTCCCTCCCAGGGGTAAAAGGGTCACCCCTCCACTTT; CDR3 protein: CASSSLPGVKGSPLHF
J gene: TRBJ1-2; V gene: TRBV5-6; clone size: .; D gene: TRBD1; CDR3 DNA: TGTGCCAGCAGCCCTGACAGGGATCCCTTTAACTATGGCTACACCTTC; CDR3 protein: CASSPDRDPFNYGYTF
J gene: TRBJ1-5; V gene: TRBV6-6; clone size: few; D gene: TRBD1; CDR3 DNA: TGTGCCACCTGGACAGGGAAGCAGCCCCAGCATTTT; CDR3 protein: CATWTGKQPQHF
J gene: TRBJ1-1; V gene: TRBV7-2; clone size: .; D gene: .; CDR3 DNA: TGTGCCAGCAGCACCGGTACGGGCACTGAAGCTTTCTTT; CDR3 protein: CASSTGTGTEAFF
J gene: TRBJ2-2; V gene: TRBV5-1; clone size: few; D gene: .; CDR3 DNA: TGCGCCAGCAGCTATGGGACTTCTCCTTTTTACACCGGGGAGCTGTTTTTT; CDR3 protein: CASSYGTSPFYTGELFF
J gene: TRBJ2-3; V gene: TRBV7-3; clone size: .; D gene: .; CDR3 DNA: TGTGCCAGCAGCTTAAGGGGGGTAGGGACGGGGGATACGCAGTATTTT; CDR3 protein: CASSLRGVGTGDTQYF
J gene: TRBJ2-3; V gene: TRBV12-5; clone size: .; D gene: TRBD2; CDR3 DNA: TGTGCTAGTGGTTTGGCCGGGACTAGCGGGGGGGGGACGCAGTATTTT; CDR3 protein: CASGLAGTSGGGTQYF
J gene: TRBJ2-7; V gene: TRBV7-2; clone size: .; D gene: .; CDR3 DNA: TGTGCCAGCAGCCTTCAACTTAGCCTTGGAGCTGCCGAGCAGTACTTC; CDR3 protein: CASSLQLSLGAAEQYF
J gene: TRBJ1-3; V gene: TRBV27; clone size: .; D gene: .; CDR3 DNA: TGTGCCAGCAGTCAGACTGTCTCTGGAAACACCATATATTTT; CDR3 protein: CASSQTVSGNTIYF
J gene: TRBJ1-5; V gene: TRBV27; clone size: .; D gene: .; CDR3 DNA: TGTGCCAGCGGCCTTACAGGGAGTAATCAGCCCCAGCATTTT; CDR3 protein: CASGLTGSNQPQHF
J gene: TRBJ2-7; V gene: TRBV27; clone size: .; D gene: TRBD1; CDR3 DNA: TGTGCCAGCAGTTTAAAAGACAGGGGGTTGGGCTACGAGCAGTACTTC; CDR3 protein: CASSLKDRGLGYEQYF
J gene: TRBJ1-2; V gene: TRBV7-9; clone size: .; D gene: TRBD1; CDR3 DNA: TGTGCCAGCAGCCCAGGGGGCCACTATGGCTACACCTTC; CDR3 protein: CASSPGGHYGYTF
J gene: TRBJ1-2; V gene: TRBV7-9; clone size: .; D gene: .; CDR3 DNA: TGTGCCAGCCCGTATGGCTACACCTTC; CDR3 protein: CASPYGYTF
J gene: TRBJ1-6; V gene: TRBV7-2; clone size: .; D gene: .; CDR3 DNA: TGTGCCAGCAACCCAGGGCATAATTCACCCCTCCACTTT; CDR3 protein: CASNPGHNSPLHF
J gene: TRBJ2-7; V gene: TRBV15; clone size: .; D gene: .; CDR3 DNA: TGTGCCACCAGCAGAGAGCGAGGATACGAGCAGTACTTC; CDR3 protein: CATSRERGYEQYF
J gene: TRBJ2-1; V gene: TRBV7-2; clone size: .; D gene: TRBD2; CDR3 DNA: TGTGCCAGCAGCTTAAGCCTAGCGGGGGCCAATGAGCAGTTCTTC; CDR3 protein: CASSLSLAGANEQFF
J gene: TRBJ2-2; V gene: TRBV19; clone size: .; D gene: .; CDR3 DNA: TGTGCCAGTAGTACCGTCTTTACCGGGGAGCTGTTTTTT; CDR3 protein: CASSTVFTGELFF
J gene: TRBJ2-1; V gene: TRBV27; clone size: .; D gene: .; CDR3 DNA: TGTGCCAGCAGGGGGCGGAATGAGCAGTTCTTC; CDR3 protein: CASRGRNEQFF
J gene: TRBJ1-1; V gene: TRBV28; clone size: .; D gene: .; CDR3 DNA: TGTGCCAGCAGTTCGGGACAGAACACTGAAGCTTTCTTT; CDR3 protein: CASSSGQNTEAFF
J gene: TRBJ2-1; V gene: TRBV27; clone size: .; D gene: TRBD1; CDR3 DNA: TGTGCCAGCACTCTACAGGGGGCGTTCTCCGGTGAGCAGTTCTTC; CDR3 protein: CASTLQGAFSGEQFF
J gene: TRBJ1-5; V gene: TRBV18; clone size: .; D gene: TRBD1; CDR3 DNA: TGTGCCAGCTCACCTAACAGGGGGCGCGGGTTGGATCAGCCCCAGCATTTT; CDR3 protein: CASSPNRGRGLDQPQHF
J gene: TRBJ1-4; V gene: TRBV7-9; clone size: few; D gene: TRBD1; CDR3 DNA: TGTGCCAGCAGCTCGCCGCCGGGACAGGGGTCCTTTAATGAAAAACTGTTTTTT; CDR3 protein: CASSSPPGQGSFNEKLFF
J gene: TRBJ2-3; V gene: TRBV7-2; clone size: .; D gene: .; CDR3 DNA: TGTGCCAGCAGCATCCCGGGGTCGACGTATACGCAGTATTTT; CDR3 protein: CASSIPGSTYTQYF
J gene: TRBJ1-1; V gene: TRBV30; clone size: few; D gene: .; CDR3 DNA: TGTGCCTGGAAACAGACCCACCCGGACACTGAAGCTTTCTTT; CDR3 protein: CAWKQTHPDTEAFF
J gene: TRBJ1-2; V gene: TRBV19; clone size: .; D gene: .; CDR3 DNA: TGTGCCAGTACCCCGGGACTAGCTAACTATGGCTACACCTTC; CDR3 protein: CASTPGLANYGYTF
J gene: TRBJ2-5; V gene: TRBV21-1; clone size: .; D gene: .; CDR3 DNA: TGTGCCAGCAAGGGGAAGGGAAAAGAGACCCAGTACTTC; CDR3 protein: CASKGKGKETQYF
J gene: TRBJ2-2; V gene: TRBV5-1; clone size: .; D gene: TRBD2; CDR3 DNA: TGCGCCAGCAGCTTCAGCGGGGGCACCGGGGAGCTGTTTTTT; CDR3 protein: CASSFSGGTGELFF
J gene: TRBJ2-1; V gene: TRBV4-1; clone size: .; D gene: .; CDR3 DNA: TGCGCCAGCAGCCAAGGTCAGGGATCGAGGTACAATGAGCAGTTCTTC; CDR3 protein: CASSQGQGSRYNEQFF